This T cell receptor (beta chain) came from a study of CD8+CD57+ T cells in acquired aplastic anemia. Study-level points and caveats: Sharing between patients and controls was observed for twenty-nine CD8+ CDR3 sequences. CD8+ Simpson's diversity did not differ significantly between patients and controls.

Flow cytometry had shown expanded CD8+CD57+ cells in the patients chosen for sequencing. The study sampled blood from patients who had received no therapy. TCR beta VDJ and CDR3 profiling used genomic DNA as template. One entry per CDR3 protein results from TCRdb running MiXCR on the reads. The sample records approximately 190,000 distinct CDR3 sequences, approximately 48% being singletons. This clonotype has only one observation. Its specificity is not known. This clonotype originated in a human donor with aplastic anemia. Sequencing input: sorted CD4+, CD8+, or CD8+CD57+ T cells (not recorded which) from PBMCs.

This CDR3 reads CSVVGGSSYEQYF. CDR3 in DNA: TGCAGCGTTGTCGGGGGGTCCTCCTACGAGCAGTACTTC. The genes are TRBV29-1 and TRBJ2-7; 7 nucleotides align to TRBD2. V lost 4 bases and J lost 0; bases outside the gene matches: 3. Germline lookup yields CDR1 SQVTM and CDR2 ANQGSEA. This CDR3 has 13 amino acids.